A single T cell receptor beta chain is shown here with its context. The antigen remains unidentified. The PCR was carried out with 60 Vbeta primers and 13 Jbeta primers. Libraries were prepared by immunoSEQ multiplex PCR; TCRdb keeps only in-frame clonotypes and omits some of them. Among roughly 160,000 clones listed, 84% were seen once. The CDR3 runs 16 residues. The germline V gene encodes CDR1 MGHRA and CDR2 YSYEKL. Trimming at V came to 0 bases and at J to 3 bases, leaving 5 bases not matched to a gene. The data were taken from a study of cytomegalovirus exposure and HLA in healthy donors. Study conclusions and caveats: Sequencing probably produced one cluster of sequence variants that were highly shared. Productive status was seen about 90% or about 30% of the time for most TCR beta V segments in an earlier analysis.

V usage is TRBV4-1 and J usage is TRBJ1-2, with TRBD1 matching over 9 bases. What was sequenced was PBMCs. The receptor comes from a man aged 30 to 39 in good health and CMV-seronegative. CDR3 residues: CASSQERTGAHYGYTF. CDR3 coding DNA: TGCGCCAGCAGCCAAGAGAGGACAGGGGCCCACTATGGCTACACCTTC.